The 22 T cell receptor beta chains listed next were all sequenced from one sample in a study of blood T cell repertoires in COVID-19. Repertoires were generated with immunoSEQ multiplex PCR, while TCRdb's copy carries only in-frame clones and drops some. The table has around 340,000 clones, more than 70% seen once. The specimen sequenced was peripheral blood. The receptor source for this set is a woman aged 60-75 years with COVID-19, enrolled during active disease.

The chain joins TRBV12-3 or TRBV12-4 to TRBJ1-2, with D unresolved. Trimming shortened V by 7 bases and J by 5 bases, and 8 bases separated the two germline ends. The CDR3 has 11 amino acids. The chain's CDR3 is CASKLAYGYTF. In nucleotides, the CDR3 is TGTGCCAGCAAATTGGCTTATGGCTACACCTTC.

The gene calls are TRBV5-1 and TRBJ1-1, with D unclear. This CDR3 spans 13 amino acids. Germline values: CDR1 SGHRS, CDR2 YFSETQ. The V gene lost 4 bases and the J gene lost 1 base, with 8 bases spanning the gap. The CDR3 region is CASSLAKNTEAFF. In DNA, the CDR3 is TGCGCCAGCAGCCTGGCAAAGAACACTGAAGCTTTCTTT.

This chain links TRBV7-2 with TRBJ2-7, with D possibly TRBD2 on 6 matching bases. V was cut by 3 bases and J by 9 bases, with 12 bases left in between. The CDR3 contains 12 residues. Germline CDR1 reads SGHTA; CDR2 reads FQGNSA. CDR3 sequence reads: CASSFQGGWQYF. In nucleotides, the CDR3 is TGTGCCAGCAGCTTTCAGGGAGGCTGGCAGTACTTC. The whole variable domain, remainder taken from reference TRBV7-2 and TRBJ2-7, is GAGVSQSPSNKVTEKGKDVELRCDPISGHTALYWYRQSLGQGLEFLIYFQGNSAPDKSGLPSDRFSAERTGGSVSTLTIQRTQQEDSAVYLCASSFQGGWQYFGPGTRLTVT.

This clone appeared a few times. This specimen includes other DNA sequences encoding the same CDR3. The chain joins TRBV5-1 to TRBJ1-2, with 9 bases identical to TRBD1. Trimming took 3 bases from V and 2 from J; bases not matched to a gene: 2. Germline CDR1 is SGHRS and CDR2 is YFSETQ. CDR3 length equals 14 residues. The CDR3 region is CASSWGQGNYGYTF. The CDR3 DNA reads as TGCGCCAGCAGCTGGGGACAGGGAAACTATGGCTACACCTTC.

The chain couples TRBV7-9 to TRBJ1-6; a possible D gene is TRBD1 (6 bases). This CDR3 region has 18 residues. Trimming took off 5 bases at V and 6 bases at J, with 23 bases between the two ends. Germline CDR1 and CDR2: SEHNR and FQNEAQ (reference sequence). Here the CDR3 DNA reads TGTGCCAGCAGCCCCCGTTGGGCAGGGGAGGGCAGTAATTCACCCCTCCACTTT. Translating it yields CASSPRWAGEGSNSPLHF. Together with reference TRBV7-9 and TRBJ1-6, the CDR3 gives the full variable domain: DTGVSQNPRHKITKRGQNVTFRCDPISEHNRLYWYRQTLGQGPEFLTYFQNEAQLEKSRLLSDRFSAERPKGSFSTLEIQRTEQGDSAMYLCASSPRWAGEGSNSPLHFGNGTRLTVT.

The gene calls are TRBV9 and TRBJ1-2, with no clear D. Germline V lookup: CDR1 SGDLS, CDR2 YYNGEE. The CDR3 consists of 14 residues. Deletions cut 0 bases from V and 6 bases from J, with 12 bases between. This CDR3 is CASSVGRGADGYTF. Written as DNA, the CDR3 is TGTGCCAGCAGCGTAGGTCGGGGTGCGGATGGCTACACCTTC. Supplemented by reference TRBV9 and TRBJ1-2, the full variable domain reads DSGVTQTPKHLITATGQRVTLRCSPRSGDLSVYWYQQSLDQGLQFLIQYYNGEERAKGNILERFSAQQFPDLHSELNLSSLELGDSALYFCASSVGRGADGYTFGSGTRLTVV.

V and J are TRBV27 and TRBJ1-1, with D tentatively TRBD1 (5 bases). V lost 1 base to trimming and J lost 7 bases, with 10 bases between them. The germline V gene has CDR1 MNHEY and CDR2 SMNVEV (reference sequence). This CDR3 region has 13 residues. The CDR3 sequence is CASSLFTGSEAFF. The DNA for the CDR3 is TGTGCCAGCAGTTTATTTACAGGTAGTGAAGCTTTCTTT.

The chain couples TRBV5-1 to TRBJ2-3, with 7 nucleotides matching TRBD2. The CDR3 has 15 amino acids. V lost 5 bases to trimming and J lost 2 bases; unmatched junction nucleotides: 8. Germline V gene sequence: CDR1 SGHRS, CDR2 YFSETQ. The CDR3 DNA reads TGCGCCAGCAGACCCAGCGGGGCCTACACAGATACGCAGTATTTT. Its protein is CASRPSGAYTDTQYF.

The J gene is TRBJ1-6, the V gene TRBV25-1, with D maybe TRBD1 (6 bases). From germline, CDR1 is MGHDK and CDR2 SYGVNS. V was trimmed by 7 bases and J by 0 bases, leaving 10 bases between them. The CDR3 consists of 15 residues. This CDR3 reads CASNRGSSYNSPLHF. DNA of the CDR3: TGTGCCAGCAATAGGGGGAGCTCCTATAATTCACCCCTCCACTTT.

The rearrangement uses TRBV29-1 and TRBJ2-7; D possibly corresponds to TRBD1 (6 bases). The ends were cut back, 3 bases at V and 0 bases at J, with 9 bases in the middle. Germline assignment: CDR1 SQVTM and CDR2 ANQGSEA. This CDR3 is 13 amino acids long. CDR3 in DNA: TGCAGCGTTGAGGGGGCGGTCTCCTACGAGCAGTACTTC. It translates to CSVEGAVSYEQYF.

CDR3 sequence: CASSLWAGETYEQYF. CDR3 nucleotide sequence: TGCGCCAGCAGCTTGTGGGCAGGTGAGACCTACGAGCAGTACTTC. The chain links TRBV5-1 to TRBJ2-7; unclear D gene. Germline V CDR1 and CDR2: SGHRS, YFSETQ. This CDR3 has 15 residues. Trimming cost V 1 base and J 2 bases, with 13 bases left between them.

The gene calls are TRBV12-3 or TRBV12-4 and TRBJ1-1, with a weak D call TRBD1 (5 bases). The CDR3 consists of 13 residues. Trimming removed 6 bases at V and 7 bases at J, with 15 bases between. CDR3 in DNA: TGTGCCAGCAGCCGACGCGGGGGGAATGAAGCTTTCTTT. The encoded protein is CASSRRGGNEAFF.

This sequence joins TRBV12-3 or TRBV12-4 and TRBJ1-6; D is unclear. The CDR3 is made up of 12 amino acids. Trimming shortened V by 6 bases and J by 8 bases, and 8 bases separated the two germline ends. As DNA, the CDR3 is TGTGCCAGCAGCCTCCCGGATTCACCCCTCCACTTT. Translating it yields CASSLPDSPLHF.

V is TRBV27 and J is TRBJ2-4, with 9 bases fitting TRBD2. Germline trimming cut 7 bases from V and 2 bases from J; bases unmatched to any gene: 9. The CDR3 is 16 amino acids. Germline CDR1 is MNHEY and CDR2 is SMNVEV (reference sequence). The CDR3 nucleotides read TGTGCCAGCAAAGCCGCGGGGGGGCCGCCCAAAAACATTCAGTACTTC. Its protein is CASKAAGGPPKNIQYF.

This clone was seen only a few times. This chain joins TRBV5-1 and TRBJ1-1, with TRBD1 matching 7 bases. Germline CDR1 and CDR2: SGHRS and YFSETQ. V lost 5 bases to trimming and J lost 2 bases; unmatched junction nucleotides: 18. The CDR3 extends over 18 amino acids. CDR3 protein: CASRSVVSTGTANTEAFF. The CDR3 nucleotides read TGCGCCAGCAGATCCGTGGTTTCAACCGGGACAGCTAACACTGAAGCTTTCTTT.

This CDR3 is CAWSGRTGATEAFF. CDR3 in DNA: TGTGCCTGGAGTGGGAGGACAGGGGCCACTGAAGCTTTCTTT. V gene TRBV30 combines with J gene TRBJ1-1; 9 bases are shared with TRBD1. The germline V gene encodes CDR1 GTSNPN and CDR2 SVGIG (reference sequence). This CDR3 spans 14 amino acids. With 1 base clipped from V and 4 bases from J, the junction kept 4 bases outside the gene matches.

This chain joins TRBV7-2 and TRBJ1-2; no clear D. Trimming took 4 bases from V and 8 from J, leaving 20 bases between them. The CDR3 is 15 residues long. Germline CDR1 and CDR2: SGHTA and FQGNSA. The CDR3 DNA reads TGTGCCAGCAGCTCTGGGCAGGTTCCAGCTAACGGCTACACCTTC. Its protein product is CASSSGQVPANGYTF.

The genes are TRBV19 and TRBJ1-2; 7 bases fit TRBD1. This CDR3 spans 15 amino acids. Trimming cost V 4 bases and J 2 bases; bases outside gene matches: 7. Germline V gives CDR1 LNHDA, CDR2 SQIVND (reference sequence). CDR3: CASSTPGQKNYGYTF. Written as DNA, the CDR3 is TGTGCCAGTAGTACCCCGGGACAGAAGAACTATGGCTACACCTTC.

The chain combines TRBV5-1 with TRBJ2-1, with a tentative D call TRBD2 (7 bases). Trimming shortened V by 7 bases and J by 9 bases, and 14 bases separated the two germline ends. The CDR3 totals 12 residues. From germline, CDR1 is SGHRS and CDR2 YFSETQ. CDR3 bases: TGCGCCAGCGGGGGAGGGGGGATTGAGCAGTTCTTC. Its translation: CASGGGGIEQFF.

This chain connects TRBV3-1 (or the pseudogene TRBV3-2) to TRBJ1-6; no definite D call. The germline V gene has CDR1 LGHDT and CDR2 YNNKEL (reference sequence). Trimming removed 0 bases from V and 14 bases from J, with 11 bases in between. The CDR3 covers 13 residues. CDR3 sequence reads: CASSQDVSSALHF. The DNA for the CDR3 is TGTGCCAGCAGCCAAGATGTGAGTTCGGCCCTCCACTTT.

The table lists this clone with a count of one. The chain uses TRBV7-9 and TRBJ1-2; 11 bases are shared with TRBD1. Germline assignment: CDR1 SEHNR and CDR2 FQNEAQ (reference sequence). V gave up 3 bases and J gave up 7 bases; unmatched junction bases: 4. This CDR3 contains 14 residues. CDR3 nucleotides: TGTGCCAGCAGCTTCGGACAGGGGGCGGCTGGCTACACCTTC. Its protein is CASSFGQGAAGYTF.

The rearrangement uses TRBV6-1 and TRBJ2-5; a possible D gene is TRBD1 (6 bases). The V gene's germline CDR1 is MNHNS and CDR2 SASEGT. The CDR3 loop spans 12 amino acids. V lost 9 bases and J 0 bases, leaving 8 bases between the germline ends. The CDR3: CASGQNQETQYF. Here the CDR3 DNA reads TGTGCCAGTGGACAGAACCAAGAGACCCAGTACTTC.